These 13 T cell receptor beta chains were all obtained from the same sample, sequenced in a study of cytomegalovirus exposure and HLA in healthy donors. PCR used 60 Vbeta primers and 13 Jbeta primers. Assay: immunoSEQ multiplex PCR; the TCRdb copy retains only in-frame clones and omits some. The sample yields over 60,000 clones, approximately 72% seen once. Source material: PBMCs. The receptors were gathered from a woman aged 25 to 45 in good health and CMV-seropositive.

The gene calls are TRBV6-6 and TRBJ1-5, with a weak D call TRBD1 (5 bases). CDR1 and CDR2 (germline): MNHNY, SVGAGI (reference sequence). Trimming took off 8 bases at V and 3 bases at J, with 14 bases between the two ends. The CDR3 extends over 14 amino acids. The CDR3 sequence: CASLGGVANQPQHF. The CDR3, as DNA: TGTGCCAGCCTCGGGGGGGTAGCCAATCAGCCCCAGCATTTT.

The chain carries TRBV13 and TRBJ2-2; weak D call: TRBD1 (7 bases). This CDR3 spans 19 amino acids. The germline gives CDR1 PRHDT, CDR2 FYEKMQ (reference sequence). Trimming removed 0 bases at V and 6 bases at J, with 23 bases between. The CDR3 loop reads CASSLGMGGPGQPPGELFF. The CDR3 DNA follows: TGTGCCAGCAGCTTAGGTATGGGGGGACCGGGACAGCCCCCCGGGGAGCTGTTTTTT.

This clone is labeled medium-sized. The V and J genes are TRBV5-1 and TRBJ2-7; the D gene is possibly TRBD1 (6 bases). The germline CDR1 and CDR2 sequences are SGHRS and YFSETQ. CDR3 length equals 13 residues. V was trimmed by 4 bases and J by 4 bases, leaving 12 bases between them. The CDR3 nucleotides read TGCGCCAGCAGCCCTGGCAGGGGATACGAGCAGTACTTC. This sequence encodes CASSPGRGYEQYF.

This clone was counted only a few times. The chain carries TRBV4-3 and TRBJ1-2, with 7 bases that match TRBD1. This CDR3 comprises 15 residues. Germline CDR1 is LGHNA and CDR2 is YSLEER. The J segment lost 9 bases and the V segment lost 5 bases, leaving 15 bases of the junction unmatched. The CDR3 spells CASSARTQGYWSYTF. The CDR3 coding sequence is TGCGCCAGCAGCGCACGGACACAGGGGTATTGGAGCTACACCTTC.

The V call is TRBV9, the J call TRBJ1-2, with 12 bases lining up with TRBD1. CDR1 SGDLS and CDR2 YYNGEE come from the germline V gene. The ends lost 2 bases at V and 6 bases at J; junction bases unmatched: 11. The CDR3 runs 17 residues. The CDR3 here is CASSVARGTGGIDGYTF. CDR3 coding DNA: TGTGCCAGCAGCGTGGCTCGCGGGACAGGGGGCATCGATGGCTACACCTTC.

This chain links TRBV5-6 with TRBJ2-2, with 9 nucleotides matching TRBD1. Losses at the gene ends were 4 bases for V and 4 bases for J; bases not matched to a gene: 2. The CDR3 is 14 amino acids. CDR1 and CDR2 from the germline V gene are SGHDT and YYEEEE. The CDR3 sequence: CASSRDRVTGELFF. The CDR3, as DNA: TGTGCCAGCAGCCGGGACAGGGTCACCGGGGAGCTGTTTTTT.

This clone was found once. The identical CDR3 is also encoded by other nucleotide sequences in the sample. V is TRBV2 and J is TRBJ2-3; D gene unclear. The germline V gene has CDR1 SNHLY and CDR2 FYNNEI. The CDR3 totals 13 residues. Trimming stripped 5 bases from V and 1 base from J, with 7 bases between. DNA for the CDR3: TGTGCCAGCAGTCTGGCCGGCACAGATACGCAGTATTTT. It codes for CASSLAGTDTQYF. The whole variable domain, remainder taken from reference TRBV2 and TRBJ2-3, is EPEVTQTPSHQVTQMGQEVILRCVPISNHLYFYWYRQILGQKVEFLVSFYNNEISEKSEIFDDQFSVERPDGSNFTLKIRSTKLEDSAMYFCASSLAGTDTQYFGPGTRLTVL.

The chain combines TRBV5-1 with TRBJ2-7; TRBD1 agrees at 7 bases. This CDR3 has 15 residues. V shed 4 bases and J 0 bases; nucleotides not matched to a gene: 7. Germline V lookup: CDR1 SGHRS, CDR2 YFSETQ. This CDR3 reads CASSPRRQGSYEQYF. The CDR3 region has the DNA TGCGCCAGCAGCCCGCGTCGACAGGGCTCCTACGAGCAGTACTTC.

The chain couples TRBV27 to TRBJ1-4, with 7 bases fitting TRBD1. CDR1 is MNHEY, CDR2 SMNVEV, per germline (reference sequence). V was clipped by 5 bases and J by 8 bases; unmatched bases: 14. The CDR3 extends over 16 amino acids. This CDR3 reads CASSQRYQGVQEKLFF. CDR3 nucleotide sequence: TGTGCCAGCAGTCAGAGATATCAGGGGGTGCAGGAAAAACTGTTTTTT.

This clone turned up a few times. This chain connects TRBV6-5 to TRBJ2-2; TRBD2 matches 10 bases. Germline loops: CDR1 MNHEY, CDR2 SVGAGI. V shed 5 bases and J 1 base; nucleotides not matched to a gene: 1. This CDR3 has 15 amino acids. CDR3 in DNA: TGTGCCAGCAGTCGGACTAGCGGGAACACCGGGGAGCTGTTTTTT. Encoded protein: CASSRTSGNTGELFF.

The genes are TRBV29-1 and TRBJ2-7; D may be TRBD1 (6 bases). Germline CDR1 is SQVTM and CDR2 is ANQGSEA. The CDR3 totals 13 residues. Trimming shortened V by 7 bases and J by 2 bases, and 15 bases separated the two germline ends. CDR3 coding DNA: TGCAGCGCGGAAACAGGGCGTACCTACGAGCAGTACTTC. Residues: CSAETGRTYEQYF.

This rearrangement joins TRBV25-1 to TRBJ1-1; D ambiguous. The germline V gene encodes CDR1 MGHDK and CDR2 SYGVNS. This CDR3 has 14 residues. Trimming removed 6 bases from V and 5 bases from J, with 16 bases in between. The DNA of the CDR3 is TGTGCCAGCAGGGTCGCGGGTTCAGAAACTGAAGCTTTCTTT. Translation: CASRVAGSETEAFF.

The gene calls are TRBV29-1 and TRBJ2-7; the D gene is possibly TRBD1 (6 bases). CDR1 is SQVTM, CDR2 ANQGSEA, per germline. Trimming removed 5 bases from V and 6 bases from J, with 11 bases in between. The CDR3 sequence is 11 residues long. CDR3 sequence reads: CSVSQGCEQYF. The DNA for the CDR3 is TGCAGCGTTAGTCAGGGGTGCGAGCAGTACTTC.